Each of the 4 T cell receptor beta chains below was sequenced from the same sample in a study of patients and donors after allogeneic stem cell transplantation. Using its own MiXCR run on the RT-PCR reads, TCRdb lists one record per CDR3 protein. The table has about 200,000 distinct CDR3 sequences, 38% seen once. The sample consisted of blood, either unsorted or a sorted T cell fraction (not recorded which). Receptor source: a human donor who was either an allogeneic HSCT recipient or a stem cell or donor lymphocyte infusion donor (not recorded which). It is not recorded whose cells these are; they may come from a transplant donor.

Of note for this clonotype: The germline gene is not matched at one end of the junction; a read error may be the cause. V usage is TRBV5-4 and J usage is TRBJ1-1; TRBD1 agrees at 8 bases. There are 16 residues in the CDR3. Looked up from germline, CDR1 is SGHNT and CDR2 is YYREEE (reference sequence). The CDR3 DNA reads TGTGCCAGCCGCTTACCTCCCCAGGGGGCGAACACTGAAGCTTTCTTT. Amino acids: CASRLPPQGANTEAFF.

J is TRBJ1-2 and V is TRBV7-2, with a tentative D call TRBD1 (6 bases). Trimming cost V 2 bases and J 4 bases, with 11 bases left between them. Germline loops: CDR1 SGHTA, CDR2 FQGNSA. The CDR3 is 14 amino acids. The CDR3 DNA sequence: TGTGCCAGCAGCTTACCCCTAGGGGGCTATGGCTACACCTTC. Amino acids: CASSLPLGGYGYTF. Looking up the rest from reference TRBV7-2 and TRBJ1-2 gives the full variable domain: GAGVSQSPSNKVTEKGKDVELRCDPISGHTALYWYRQSLGQGLEFLIYFQGNSAPDKSGLPSDRFSAERTGGSVSTLTIQRTQQEDSAVYLCASSLPLGGYGYTFGSGTRLTVV.

This chain links TRBV13 with TRBJ1-4; D is uncertain. CDR1 and CDR2 (germline): PRHDT, FYEKMQ (reference sequence). The CDR3 spans 14 residues. Trimming removed 0 bases from V and 2 bases from J, with 4 bases in between. The CDR3 spells CASSLGGTNEKLFF. DNA of the CDR3: TGTGCCAGCAGCTTAGGGGGTACTAATGAAAAACTGTTTTTT.

The CDR3 bases are TGTGCCAGCAGCGCCCGGGATACCGGGGAGCTGTTTTTT. It specifies CASSARDTGELFF. The V and J genes are TRBV7-3 and TRBJ2-2; D possibly corresponds to TRBD2 (5 bases). With 5 bases removed from V and 5 bases from J, the gap between germline ends came to 9 bases. The CDR3 extends over 13 amino acids. Germline CDR1 is SGHTA and CDR2 is FQGTGA. Together with reference TRBV7-3 and TRBJ2-2, the CDR3 gives the full variable domain: GAGVSQTPSNKVTEKGKYVELRCDPISGHTALYWYRQSLGQGPEFLIYFQGTGAADDSGLPNDRFFAVRPEGSVSTLKIQRTERGDSAVYLCASSARDTGELFFGEGSRLTVL.